Presented here are 13 T cell receptor beta chains from one specimen sequenced in a study of blood T cell repertoires in COVID-19. Repertoires were generated with immunoSEQ multiplex PCR, while TCRdb's copy carries only in-frame clones and drops some. This sample yields a few hundred thousand clones, of which about 89% are seen a single time; around an eighth belongs to the top ten. What was sequenced was peripheral blood. These receptors came from a woman aged 55-69 years with acute or convalescent COVID-19.

V usage is TRBV9 and J usage is TRBJ2-7; D not certain. Between the trimmed V and J ends, which lost 0 bases and 3 bases, there was a span of 10 bases. This CDR3 is 14 amino acids long. Germline-derived CDR1 and CDR2 are SGDLS and YYNGEE. Written as DNA, the CDR3 is TGTGCCAGCAGCGTAGGTGGAGCCGACTACGAGCAGTACTTC. It encodes CASSVGGADYEQYF. The full variable domain, in which reference TRBV9 and TRBJ2-7 provide the parts outside the CDR3, is DSGVTQTPKHLITATGQRVTLRCSPRSGDLSVYWYQQSLDQGLQFLIQYYNGEERAKGNILERFSAQQFPDLHSELNLSSLELGDSALYFCASSVGGADYEQYFGPGTRLTVT.

Only one count was recorded for this clone. V is TRBV19 and J is TRBJ1-6; TRBD1 aligns across 10 bases. There are 16 residues in the CDR3. Trimming took 5 bases from V and 8 from J; bases not matched to a gene: 9. CDR1 LNHDA and CDR2 SQIVND come from the germline V gene (reference sequence). The CDR3 region is CASSPLGTGADSPLHF. CDR3 sequence (DNA): TGTGCCAGTAGTCCCCTGGGGACAGGGGCCGATTCACCCCTCCACTTT.

The chain combines TRBV9 with TRBJ1-1; tentatively, D is TRBD1 (5 bases). CDR1 and CDR2 from the germline V gene are SGDLS and YYNGEE. V was pared by 2 bases and J by 5 bases, with 10 bases between. CDR3 length: 13 amino acids. This CDR3 is CASSVLGGTEAFF. As DNA, the CDR3 is TGTGCCAGCAGCGTGCTCGGGGGAACTGAAGCTTTCTTT.

The chain couples TRBV28 to TRBJ2-2, with 11 bases lining up with TRBD1. The CDR3 length is 15 residues. The junction had 0 bases not matched to a gene; V was cut back by 2 bases and J by 4 bases. Germline V gene data show CDR1 as MDHEN and CDR2 as SYDVKM. The CDR3 protein is CASSLGTGGTGELFF. DNA of the CDR3: TGTGCCAGCAGTTTAGGGACAGGGGGCACCGGGGAGCTGTTTTTT.

This chain joins TRBV5-1 and TRBJ2-2, with a weak D call TRBD1 (5 bases). This CDR3 is 14 amino acids long. The germline V gene encodes CDR1 SGHRS and CDR2 YFSETQ. Trimming removed 4 bases at V and 4 bases at J, with 11 bases between. CDR3 bases: TGCGCCAGCAGCCGCGACAGAAGCACCGGGGAGCTGTTTTTT. It is translated as CASSRDRSTGELFF. The whole variable domain, remainder taken from reference TRBV5-1 and TRBJ2-2, is KAGVTQTPRYLIKTRGQQVTLSCSPISGHRSVSWYQQTPGQGLQFLFEYFSETQRNKGNFPGRFSGRQFSNSRSEMNVSTLELGDSALYLCASSRDRSTGELFFGEGSRLTVL.

The V gene is TRBV4-3, the J gene TRBJ2-1, with 10 positions matching TRBD2. CDR3 length: 16 amino acids. The J segment lost 4 bases and the V segment lost 4 bases, leaving 7 bases of the junction unmatched. The germline V gene has CDR1 LGHNA and CDR2 YSLEER. Written as DNA, the CDR3 is TGCGCCAGCAGCCTAAAAGGACTAGCGGAGTACAATGAGCAGTTCTTC. Translated: CASSLKGLAEYNEQFF.

The chain is built from TRBV13 and TRBJ2-5, with 7 bases fitting TRBD2. V gave up 3 bases and J gave up 2 bases; unmatched junction bases: 6. The CDR3 spans 15 residues. Per germline, CDR1 PRHDT and CDR2 FYEKMQ (reference sequence). The CDR3: CASSLAGTKQETQYF. CDR3 nucleotide sequence: TGTGCCAGCAGCTTGGCTGGGACTAAACAAGAGACCCAGTACTTC.

This rearrangement joins TRBV6-6 to TRBJ1-2; tentatively, D is TRBD1 (5 bases). The length of the CDR3 is 14 residues. The germline V gene encodes CDR1 MNHNY and CDR2 SVGAGI (reference sequence). Trimming shortened V by 2 bases and J by 5 bases, and 12 bases separated the two germline ends. DNA of the CDR3: TGTGCCAGCAGTTACCCAGGGATAAATTATGGCTACACCTTC. It translates to CASSYPGINYGYTF.

The CDR3 DNA follows: TGCGCCAGCAGCCAATCGGAAAAACTGTTTTTT. It is translated as CASSQSEKLFF. This chain uses TRBV4-1 with TRBJ1-4; D is unclear. CDR1 and CDR2 from the germline V gene are MGHRA and YSYEKL. Trimming pared 2 bases from V and 8 bases from J, leaving 3 bases between. CDR3 length: 11 amino acids.

The CDR3, as DNA: TGTGCCAGCAGTTCCAGGACTACAACAGATACGCAGTATTTT. It is translated as CASSSRTTTDTQYF. The gene calls are TRBV28 and TRBJ2-3; tentatively, D is TRBD2 (6 bases). The CDR3 is 14 amino acids. Germline loops: CDR1 MDHEN, CDR2 SYDVKM. V was clipped by 4 bases and J by 3 bases, with 11 bases between them.

The genes are TRBV18 and TRBJ1-5; a weak D match, TRBD1 (5 bases). Germline CDR1 KGHSH, CDR2 LQKENI. V was cut by 3 bases and J by 3 bases, with 9 bases left in between. The CDR3 has 14 amino acids. DNA for the CDR3: TGTGCCAGCTCACCTCAGGGAATCAATCAGCCCCAGCATTTT. Protein: CASSPQGINQPQHF.

The chain combines TRBV7-3 with TRBJ2-2; D may be TRBD2 (6 bases). Germline V gene data show CDR1 as SGHTA and CDR2 as FQGTGA. The CDR3 sequence is 15 residues long. Trimming took off 4 bases at V and 5 bases at J, with 14 bases between the two ends. This CDR3 reads CASSWDPAGTGELFF. CDR3 in DNA: TGTGCCAGCAGCTGGGACCCGGCGGGGACCGGGGAGCTGTTTTTT. The whole variable domain, filled in from reference TRBV7-3 and TRBJ2-2, reads GAGVSQTPSNKVTEKGKYVELRCDPISGHTALYWYRQSLGQGPEFLIYFQGTGAADDSGLPNDRFFAVRPEGSVSTLKIQRTERGDSAVYLCASSWDPAGTGELFFGEGSRLTVL.

The V gene is TRBV9, the J gene TRBJ2-3, with a weak D call TRBD1 (6 bases). The CDR3 extends over 14 amino acids. In germline, CDR1 is SGDLS, CDR2 YYNGEE. The V and J ends lost 1 base and 2 bases respectively, with 8 bases between them. CDR3 sequence reads: CASSVNRATDTQYF. The CDR3 DNA sequence: TGTGCCAGCAGCGTAAACAGGGCCACAGATACGCAGTATTTT.